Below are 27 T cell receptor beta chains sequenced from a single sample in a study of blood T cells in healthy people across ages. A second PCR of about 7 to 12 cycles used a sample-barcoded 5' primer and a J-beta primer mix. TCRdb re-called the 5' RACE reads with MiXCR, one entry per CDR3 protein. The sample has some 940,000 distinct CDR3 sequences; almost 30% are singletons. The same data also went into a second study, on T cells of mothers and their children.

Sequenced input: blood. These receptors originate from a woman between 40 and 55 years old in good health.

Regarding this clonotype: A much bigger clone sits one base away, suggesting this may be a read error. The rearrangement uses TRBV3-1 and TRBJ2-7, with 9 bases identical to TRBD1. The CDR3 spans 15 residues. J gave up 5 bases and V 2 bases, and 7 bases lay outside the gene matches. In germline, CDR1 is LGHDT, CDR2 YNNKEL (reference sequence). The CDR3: CASSQMDRGGHEQYF. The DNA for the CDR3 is TGTGCCAGCAGCCAAATGGACAGGGGAGGACACGAGCAGTACTTC.

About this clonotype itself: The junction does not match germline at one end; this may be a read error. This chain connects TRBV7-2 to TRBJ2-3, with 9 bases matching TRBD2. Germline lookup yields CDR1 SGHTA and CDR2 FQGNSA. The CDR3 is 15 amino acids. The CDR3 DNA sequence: TGTGCCAGCAGCCGCGGGGGGGCCTGGGTAGATACACAGTATTTT. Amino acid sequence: CASSRGGAWVDTQYF.

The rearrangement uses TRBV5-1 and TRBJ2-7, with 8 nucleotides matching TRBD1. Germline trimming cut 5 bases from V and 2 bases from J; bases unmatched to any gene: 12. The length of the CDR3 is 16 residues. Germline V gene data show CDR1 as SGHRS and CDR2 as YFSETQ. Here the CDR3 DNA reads TGCGCCAGCAGGTTGCGGGTAGCAGGGGGCACCTACGAGCAGTACTTC. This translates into CASRLRVAGGTYEQYF.

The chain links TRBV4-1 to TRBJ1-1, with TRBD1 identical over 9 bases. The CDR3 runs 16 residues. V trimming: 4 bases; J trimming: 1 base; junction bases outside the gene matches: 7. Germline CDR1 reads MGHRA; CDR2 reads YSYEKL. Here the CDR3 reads CASSLGQGRRNTEAFF. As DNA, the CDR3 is TGCGCCAGCAGCCTAGGACAGGGGCGGAGGAACACTGAAGCTTTCTTT.

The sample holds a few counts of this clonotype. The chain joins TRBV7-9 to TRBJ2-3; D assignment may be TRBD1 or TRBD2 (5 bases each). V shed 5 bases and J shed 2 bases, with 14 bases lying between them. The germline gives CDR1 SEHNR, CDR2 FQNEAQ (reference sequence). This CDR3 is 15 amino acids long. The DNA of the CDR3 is TGTGCCAGCAGCATGGACATCGGGGCCACAGATACGCAGTATTTT. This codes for CASSMDIGATDTQYF.

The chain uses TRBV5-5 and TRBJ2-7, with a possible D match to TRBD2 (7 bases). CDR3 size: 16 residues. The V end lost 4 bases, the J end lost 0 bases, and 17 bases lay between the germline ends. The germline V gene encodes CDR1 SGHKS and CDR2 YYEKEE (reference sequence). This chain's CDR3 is CASSLSTGRDSYEQYF. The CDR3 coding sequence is TGTGCCAGCAGCCTCAGCACAGGGAGGGACTCCTACGAGCAGTACTTC.

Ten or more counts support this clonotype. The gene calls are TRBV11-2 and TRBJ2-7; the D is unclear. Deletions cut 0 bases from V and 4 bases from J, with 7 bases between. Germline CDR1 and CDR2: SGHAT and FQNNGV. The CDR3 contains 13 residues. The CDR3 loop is CASSLDPAYEQYF. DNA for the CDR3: TGTGCCAGCAGCTTAGATCCCGCTTACGAGCAGTACTTC.

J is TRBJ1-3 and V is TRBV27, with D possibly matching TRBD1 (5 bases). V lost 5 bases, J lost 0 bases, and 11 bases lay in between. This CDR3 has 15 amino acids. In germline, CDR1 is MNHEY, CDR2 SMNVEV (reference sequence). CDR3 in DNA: TGTGCCAGCAGTCGGTGGGGGAGCTCTGGAAACACCATATATTTT. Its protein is CASSRWGSSGNTIYF.

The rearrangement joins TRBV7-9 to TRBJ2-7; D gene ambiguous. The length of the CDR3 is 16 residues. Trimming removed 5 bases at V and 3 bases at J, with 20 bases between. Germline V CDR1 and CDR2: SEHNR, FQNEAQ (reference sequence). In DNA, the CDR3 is TGTGCCAGCAGCCATTCCTTTGGGCGCGACTTCTACGAGCAGTACTTC. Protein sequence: CASSHSFGRDFYEQYF.

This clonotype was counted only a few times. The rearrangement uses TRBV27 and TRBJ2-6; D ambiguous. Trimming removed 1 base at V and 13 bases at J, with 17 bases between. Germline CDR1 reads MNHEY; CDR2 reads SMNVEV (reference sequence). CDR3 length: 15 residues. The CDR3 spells CASSLFGFESFVLTF. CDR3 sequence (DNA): TGTGCCAGCAGTTTATTTGGATTCGAGTCGTTTGTCCTGACTTTC.

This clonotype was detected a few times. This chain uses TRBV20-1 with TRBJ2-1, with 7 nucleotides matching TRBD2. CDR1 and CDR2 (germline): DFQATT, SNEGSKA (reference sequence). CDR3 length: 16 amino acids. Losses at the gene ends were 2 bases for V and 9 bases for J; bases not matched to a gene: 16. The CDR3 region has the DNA TGCAGTGCTAGAAAAGGGACTATTGTGGGCCGGGGTGAGCAGTTCTTC. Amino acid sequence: CSARKGTIVGRGEQFF.

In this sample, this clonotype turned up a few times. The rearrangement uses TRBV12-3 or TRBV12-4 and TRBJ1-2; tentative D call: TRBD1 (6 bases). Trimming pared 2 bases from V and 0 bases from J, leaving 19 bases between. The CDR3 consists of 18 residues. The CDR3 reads CASSLRTEGGAPNYGYTF. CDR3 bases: TGTGCCAGCAGTTTAAGGACCGAGGGGGGGGCCCCTAACTATGGCTACACCTTC.

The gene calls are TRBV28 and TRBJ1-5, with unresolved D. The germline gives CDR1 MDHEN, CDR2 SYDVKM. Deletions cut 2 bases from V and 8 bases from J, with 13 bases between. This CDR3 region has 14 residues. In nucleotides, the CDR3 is TGTGCCAGCAGTTTAGAACAGTTCAGCGAGCCCCAGCATTTT. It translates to CASSLEQFSEPQHF.

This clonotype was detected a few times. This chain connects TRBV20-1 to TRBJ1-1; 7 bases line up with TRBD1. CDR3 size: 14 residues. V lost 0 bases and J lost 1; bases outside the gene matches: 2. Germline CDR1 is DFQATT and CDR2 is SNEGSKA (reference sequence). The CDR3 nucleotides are TGCAGTGCTAGAGAAGGACAGGCGAACACTGAAGCTTTCTTT. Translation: CSAREGQANTEAFF.

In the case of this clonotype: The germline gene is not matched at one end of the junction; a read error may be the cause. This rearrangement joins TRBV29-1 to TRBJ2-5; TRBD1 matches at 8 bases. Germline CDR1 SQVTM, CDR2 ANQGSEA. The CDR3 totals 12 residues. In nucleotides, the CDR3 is TGCAGCGTTGAACAGGGGGCAGAGGCCCAGTACTTC. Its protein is CSVEQGAEAQYF.

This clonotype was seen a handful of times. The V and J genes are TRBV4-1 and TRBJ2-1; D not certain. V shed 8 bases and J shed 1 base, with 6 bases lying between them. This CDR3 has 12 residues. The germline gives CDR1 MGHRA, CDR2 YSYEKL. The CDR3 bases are TGCGCCAGCGGGGATTCCTACAATGAGCAGTTCTTC. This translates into CASGDSYNEQFF.

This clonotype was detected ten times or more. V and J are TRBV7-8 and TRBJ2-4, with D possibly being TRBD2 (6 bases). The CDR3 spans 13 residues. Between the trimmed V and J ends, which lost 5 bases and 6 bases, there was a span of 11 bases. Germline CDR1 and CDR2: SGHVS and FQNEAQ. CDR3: CASSGRDLNIQYF. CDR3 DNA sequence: TGTGCCAGCAGCGGCCGGGACTTAAACATTCAGTACTTC.

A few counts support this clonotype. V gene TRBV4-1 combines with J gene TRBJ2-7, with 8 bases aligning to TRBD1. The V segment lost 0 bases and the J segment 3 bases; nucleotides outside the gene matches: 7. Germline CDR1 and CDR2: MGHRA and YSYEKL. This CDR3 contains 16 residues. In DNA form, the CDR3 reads TGCGCCAGCAGCCAAGAACGAACAGGGGGATTCTACGAGCAGTACTTC. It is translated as CASSQERTGGFYEQYF.

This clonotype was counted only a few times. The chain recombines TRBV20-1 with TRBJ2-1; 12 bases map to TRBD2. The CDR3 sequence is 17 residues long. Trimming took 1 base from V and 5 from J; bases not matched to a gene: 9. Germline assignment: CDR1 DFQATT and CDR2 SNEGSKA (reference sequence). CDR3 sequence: CSARGFGGTSGHNEQFF. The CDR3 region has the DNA TGCAGTGCTAGAGGCTTTGGAGGGACTAGCGGGCACAATGAGCAGTTCTTC.

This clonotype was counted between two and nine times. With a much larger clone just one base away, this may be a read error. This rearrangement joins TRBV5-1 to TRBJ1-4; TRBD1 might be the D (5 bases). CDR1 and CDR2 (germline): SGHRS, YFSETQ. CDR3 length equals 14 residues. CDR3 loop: CASSLGRTNEKRFF. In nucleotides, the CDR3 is TGCGCCAGCAGCTTGGGGCGGACAAATGAAAAACGGTTTTTT.

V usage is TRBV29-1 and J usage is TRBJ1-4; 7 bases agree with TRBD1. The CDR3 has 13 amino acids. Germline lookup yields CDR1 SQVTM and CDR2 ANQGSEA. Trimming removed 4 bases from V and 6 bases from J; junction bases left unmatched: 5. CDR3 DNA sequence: TGCAGCGTTGGAAAGGGGGCCGATGAAAAACTGTTTTTT. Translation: CSVGKGADEKLFF.

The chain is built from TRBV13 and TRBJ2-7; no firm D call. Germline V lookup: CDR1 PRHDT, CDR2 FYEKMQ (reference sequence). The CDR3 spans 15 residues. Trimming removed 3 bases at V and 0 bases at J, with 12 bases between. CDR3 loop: CASSFKGLFSYEQYF. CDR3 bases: TGTGCCAGCAGCTTTAAAGGGTTATTCTCCTACGAGCAGTACTTC.

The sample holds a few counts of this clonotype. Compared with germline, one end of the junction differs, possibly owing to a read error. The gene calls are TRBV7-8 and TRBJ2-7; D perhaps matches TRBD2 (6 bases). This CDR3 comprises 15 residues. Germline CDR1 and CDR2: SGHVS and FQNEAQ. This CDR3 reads CVSSPSWGVPYEQYF. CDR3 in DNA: TGTGTCAGCAGCCCATCCTGGGGGGTCCCCTACGAGCAGTACTTC.

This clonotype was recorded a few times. CDR3 DNA sequence: TGTGCCAGCAGCTTAAATTTTGGGACGGGGACTGAAGCTTTCTTT. It yields the protein CASSLNFGTGTEAFF. This chain links TRBV7-2 with TRBJ1-1; TRBD1 is a possible D gene (5 bases). This CDR3 has 15 amino acids. Germline-derived CDR1 and CDR2 are SGHTA and FQGNSA. Trimming pared 2 bases from V and 5 bases from J, leaving 15 bases between.

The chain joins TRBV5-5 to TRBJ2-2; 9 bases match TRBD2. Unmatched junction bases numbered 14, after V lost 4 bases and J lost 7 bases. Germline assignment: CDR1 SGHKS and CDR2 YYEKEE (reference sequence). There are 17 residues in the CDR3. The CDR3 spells CASSLGLALAGGGELFF. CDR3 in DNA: TGTGCCAGCAGCCTGGGACTAGCCCTGGCTGGAGGCGGGGAGCTGTTTTTT.

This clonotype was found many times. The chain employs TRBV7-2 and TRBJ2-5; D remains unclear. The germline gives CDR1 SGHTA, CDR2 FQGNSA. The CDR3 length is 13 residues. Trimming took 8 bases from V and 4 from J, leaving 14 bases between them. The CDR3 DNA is TGTGCCAGCGGAGTAGCCCTTGGAGAGACCCAGTACTTC. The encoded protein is CASGVALGETQYF. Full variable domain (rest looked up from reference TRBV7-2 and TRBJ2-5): GAGVSQSPSNKVTEKGKDVELRCDPISGHTALYWYRQSLGQGLEFLIYFQGNSAPDKSGLPSDRFSAERTGGSVSTLTIQRTQQEDSAVYLCASGVALGETQYFGPGTRLLVL.

The CDR3 is CSARSGAGGYTF. CDR3 DNA sequence: TGCAGTGCTAGATCAGGGGCGGGCGGCTACACCTTC. The J gene is TRBJ1-2, the V gene TRBV20-1, with D perhaps TRBD1 (6 bases). This CDR3 contains 12 residues. V lost 2 bases, J lost 8 bases, and 12 bases lay in between. CDR1 is DFQATT and CDR2 is SNEGSKA in the germline V gene (reference sequence).